This T cell receptor (beta chain) was recovered during a study of graft-versus-host responses after intestinal transplantation. Study summary: Among the recipients, transplants were multivisceral, liver-intestinal, or isolated intestinal. All of the recipients had induction that used anti-thymocyte globulin, then tacrolimus and steroids for 2 to 3 years.

TCRdb's copy holds only in-frame clones and misses some; the assay was immunoSEQ multiplex PCR. The table shows about 90,000 clones, with just under 95% occurring only once. Study-wide points: Levels of circulating GvH clones at their peak were associated with early post-transplant HvG declines. In recipient marrow, GvH clones were found, and some appeared first in ileum or blood.

This clone was seen a single time. Its antigen is currently unknown. J gave up 4 bases and V 5 bases, and 7 bases lay outside the gene matches. The CDR3 has 15 residues. CDR1 is MNHEY and CDR2 is SMNVEV in the germline V gene (reference sequence). This rearrangement joins TRBV27 to TRBJ2-7, with 11 bases fitting TRBD1. The origin of this receptor is a human donor who received an intestinal transplant. Source: unstimulated CD8+ T cells sorted from spleen or lymph node cells, taken before intestinal transplant. The CDR3 region has the DNA TGTGCCAGCAGTCCAAAGGGACAGGGGGTTTACGAGCAGTACTTC. It yields the protein CASSPKGQGVYEQYF.